The subject of this entry is one T cell receptor beta chain. How the authors handled the data: Using reference gene primer amplification, nucleated cell counts were estimated. Assay: immunoSEQ multiplex PCR; the TCRdb copy retains only in-frame clones and omits some. V and J calls and clone size are copied from that table; D and trimming were computed from the DNA. The table lists around 110,000 clones, under 90% of them singletons. V lost 5 bases and J lost 6; bases outside the gene matches: 9. Germline CDR1 is SNHLY and CDR2 is FYNNEI. This CDR3 comprises 15 residues. These data originate in a study of blood T cell repertoires in COVID-19. Background on the study: Donors in the United States, Italy and Spain gave samples during acute or convalescent COVID-19. T cells, B-cell-depleted T cells, or PBMCs provided the cDNA or gDNA that served as material.

This chain joins TRBV2 and TRBJ2-1, with TRBD2 matching over 8 bases. The sequence came from a woman aged 55-70 years with acute or convalescent COVID-19. What was sequenced was peripheral blood. The CDR3 is CASSTRGGFLNEQFF. The DNA of the CDR3 is TGTGCCAGCAGTACCCGGGGGGGCTTTCTCAATGAGCAGTTCTTC.